These 25 T cell receptor beta chains were all obtained from the same sample, sequenced in a study of blood T cell repertoires in COVID-19. Generated by immunoSEQ multiplex PCR, the TCRdb table keeps only in-frame clones and is missing some. The sample has a few hundred thousand clones, around 89% seen once; the top ten hold 8% to 10%. The specimen sequenced was PBMCs or T cells enriched from blood (not recorded which). The source of these receptors is a woman between 40 and 50 years old who had recovered from COVID-19.

CDR3 loop: CASSPGPGGTVEQYF. CDR3 DNA sequence: TGTGCCAGCAGTCCGGGTCCAGGGGGAACTGTCGAGCAGTACTTC. The rearrangement joins TRBV2 to TRBJ2-7; 7 positions agree with TRBD1. Per the germline V gene, CDR1 is SNHLY and CDR2 is FYNNEI. There are 15 residues in the CDR3. V lost 5 bases and J lost 6; bases outside the gene matches: 13.

The V gene is TRBV7-6, the J gene TRBJ2-7; D ambiguous. The CDR3 totals 13 residues. Between the trimmed V and J ends, which lost 1 base and 3 bases, there was a span of 7 bases. Germline assignment: CDR1 SGHVS and CDR2 FNYEAQ. The CDR3 nucleotides read TGTGCCAGCAGCTTAGGCGTTTTCTACGAGCAGTACTTC. Its protein is CASSLGVFYEQYF.

The chain has TRBV2 and TRBJ1-4; no clear D gene. The CDR3 length is 11 residues. V lost 5 bases and J 7 bases, leaving 5 bases between the germline ends. Germline-derived CDR1 and CDR2 are SNHLY and FYNNEI. For the CDR3, the DNA is TGTGCCAGCAGTTTAATTGAAAAACTGTTTTTT. Translating gives CASSLIEKLFF. The whole variable domain, remainder taken from reference TRBV2 and TRBJ1-4, is EPEVTQTPSHQVTQMGQEVILRCVPISNHLYFYWYRQILGQKVEFLVSFYNNEISEKSEIFDDQFSVERPDGSNFTLKIRSTKLEDSAMYFCASSLIEKLFFGSGTQLSVL.

The CDR3 DNA is TGTGCCAGCACCCCCGGGGGGGCAGAATCCGCAGATACGCAGTATTTT. Its protein is CASTPGGAESADTQYF. This sequence joins TRBV28 and TRBJ2-3, with 8 bases aligning to TRBD2. This CDR3 region has 16 residues. V gave up 7 bases and J gave up 4 bases; unmatched junction bases: 13. Germline V gene sequence: CDR1 MDHEN, CDR2 SYDVKM.

The rearrangement links TRBV7-2 to TRBJ1-4; D is possibly TRBD1 (6 bases). Germline V lookup: CDR1 SGHTA, CDR2 FQGNSA. The CDR3 runs 16 residues. V lost 6 bases and J 0 bases, leaving 14 bases between the germline ends. CDR3 in DNA: TGTGCCAGCAGTCCGTTTCCAGGGGCAACTAATGAAAAACTGTTTTTT. The encoded protein is CASSPFPGATNEKLFF.

The chain is built from TRBV6-5 and TRBJ1-2; 11 bases match TRBD1. There are 16 residues in the CDR3. V lost 6 bases to trimming and J lost 8 bases; unmatched junction nucleotides: 14. CDR1 is MNHEY, CDR2 SVGAGI, per germline. The CDR3 DNA is TGTGCCAGCAGGTACGGACAGGGGGCCCCTCCCGACGGCTACACCTTC. Its protein product is CASRYGQGAPPDGYTF.

The J gene is TRBJ2-1, the V gene TRBV6-2 or TRBV6-3, with D perhaps matching TRBD1 (6 bases). Trimming cost V 6 bases and J 8 bases, with 14 bases left between them. The germline CDR1 and CDR2 sequences are MNHEY and SVGEGT. The CDR3 is 13 residues long. CDR3 in amino acids: CASSVTGPHEQFF. CDR3 in DNA: TGTGCCAGCAGCGTGACAGGTCCCCATGAGCAGTTCTTC.

The chain joins TRBV9 to TRBJ1-1, with unresolved D. Trimming stripped 3 bases from V and 7 bases from J, with 13 bases between. CDR3 length equals 13 residues. Germline CDR1 is SGDLS and CDR2 is YYNGEE. For the CDR3, the DNA is TGTGCCAGCAGCGCCGTTCTAGGTCGTGAAGCTTTCTTT. It codes for CASSAVLGREAFF.

The V and J genes are TRBV5-1 and TRBJ1-2; perhaps TRBD1 as D (5 bases). The V gene lost 0 bases and the J gene lost 3 bases, with 12 bases spanning the gap. The CDR3 consists of 15 residues. Germline V gives CDR1 SGHRS, CDR2 YFSETQ. The CDR3 spells CASSLESGRDYGYTF. The CDR3 DNA reads TGCGCCAGCAGCTTGGAAAGTGGCAGGGACTATGGCTACACCTTC.

The chain joins TRBV4-3 to TRBJ2-1; 7 bases fit TRBD2. V gave up 4 bases and J gave up 4 bases; unmatched junction bases: 7. CDR1 is LGHNA, CDR2 YSLEER, per germline. This CDR3 region has 15 residues. The CDR3 DNA is TGCGCCAGCAGCCGAGAGCGGGGACCTTACAATGAGCAGTTCTTC. Translating gives CASSRERGPYNEQFF.

This clone was detected only once. The chain carries TRBV10-1 and TRBJ2-7; TRBD2 aligns across 11 bases. Germline V gene sequence: CDR1 WNHNN, CDR2 SYGVQD (reference sequence). The CDR3 runs to 13 residues. The junction had 4 bases not matched to a gene; V was cut back by 8 bases and J by 4 bases. The CDR3 loop is CASPTSGKYEQYF. CDR3 nucleotide sequence: TGCGCCAGCCCGACTAGCGGGAAATACGAGCAGTACTTC.

The rearrangement uses TRBV29-1 and TRBJ2-3; 8 bases map to TRBD2. The trim removed 6 bases at V and 2 bases at J, leaving 16 bases unmatched. Germline V gene sequence: CDR1 SQVTM, CDR2 ANQGSEA. This CDR3 is built from 17 residues. CDR3 nucleotide sequence: TGCAGCGTCGGAAGCCGGACTAACGGGGGGGCCACAGATACGCAGTATTTT. This gives the protein CSVGSRTNGGATDTQYF.

The CDR3 is CASNTGMNEQFF. Written as DNA, the CDR3 is TGTGCCAGCAATACAGGGATGAATGAGCAGTTCTTC. The J gene is TRBJ2-1, the V gene TRBV6-5; weak D call: TRBD1 (6 bases). The CDR3 consists of 12 residues. Germline V gives CDR1 MNHEY, CDR2 SVGAGI. V lost 7 bases to trimming and J lost 7 bases, with 11 bases between them.

This chain connects TRBV11-3 to TRBJ1-1, with D possibly TRBD1 on 5 matching bases. The CDR3 totals 17 residues. Germline CDR1 is SGHNT and CDR2 is YENEEA. Between the trimmed V and J ends, which lost 2 bases and 3 bases, there was a span of 19 bases. The CDR3 sequence is CASSLNRQQARHTEAFF. CDR3 coding DNA: TGTGCCAGCAGCTTAAACCGGCAACAGGCCAGGCACACTGAAGCTTTCTTT.

The chain employs TRBV29-1 and TRBJ2-7; 7 nucleotides agree with TRBD1. This CDR3 is 11 amino acids long. Per germline, CDR1 SQVTM and CDR2 ANQGSEA. Losses at the gene ends were 6 bases for V and 10 bases for J; bases not matched to a gene: 9. In DNA, the CDR3 is TGCAGCGTCTTCCGGGACAGTGAACAGTACTTC. Translated: CSVFRDSEQYF.

This clone was seen only once. The rearrangement uses TRBV6-5 and TRBJ1-2, with a possible D match to TRBD1 (6 bases). V lost 6 bases and J lost 8, with 16 bases in between. The CDR3 is 13 amino acids. CDR1 is MNHEY, CDR2 SVGAGI, per germline. The CDR3 coding sequence is TGTGCCAGCAGCCCCTTGGGGGCTAGGGGCTACACCTTC. Translating it yields CASSPLGARGYTF.

The genes are TRBV19 and TRBJ2-1; 9 nucleotides match TRBD2. Germline assignment: CDR1 LNHDA and CDR2 SQIVND (reference sequence). With V trimmed by 7 bases and J by 2 bases, 9 bases remained unmatched. The CDR3 has 16 residues. This CDR3 is CASTIGGGGPYNEQFF. In nucleotides, the CDR3 is TGTGCCAGTACCATAGGCGGGGGGGGCCCCTACAATGAGCAGTTCTTC.

This chain connects TRBV18 to TRBJ2-2; weak D call: TRBD2 (5 bases). The CDR3 is 14 residues long. Trimming took 2 bases from V and 5 from J, leaving 9 bases between them. Germline V gives CDR1 KGHSH, CDR2 LQKENI. CDR3 loop: CASSPSGMTGELFF. DNA of the CDR3: TGTGCCAGCTCACCATCCGGGATGACCGGGGAGCTGTTTTTT.

The chain links TRBV9 to TRBJ2-3; maybe TRBD2 (6 bases). V lost 5 bases, J lost 1 base, and 11 bases lay in between. Germline CDR1 SGDLS, CDR2 YYNGEE. The CDR3 is made up of 14 amino acids. The CDR3, as DNA: TGTGCCAGCAGTGGAGGGTTGGGCACAGATACGCAGTATTTT. Its protein product is CASSGGLGTDTQYF.

V is TRBV19 and J is TRBJ1-1, with TRBD1 identical over 8 bases. With 5 bases clipped from V and 1 base from J, the junction kept 9 bases outside the gene matches. The CDR3 covers 16 residues. The germline V gene encodes CDR1 LNHDA and CDR2 SQIVND (reference sequence). CDR3 bases: TGTGCCAGTAGTCCCTTACCGGGACAGGAGAACACTGAAGCTTTCTTT. As protein: CASSPLPGQENTEAFF.

This rearrangement joins TRBV11-2 to TRBJ1-4, with 8 bases that match TRBD1. This CDR3 comprises 16 residues. Germline CDR1 reads SGHAT; CDR2 reads FQNNGV. The V gene end was trimmed by 1 base and the J gene end by 8 bases; junction bases not matched to a gene: 9. The CDR3 loop reads CASSLGTGIQNEKLFF. CDR3 DNA: TGTGCCAGCAGCTTAGGGACAGGGATACAGAACGAAAAACTGTTTTTT. Full variable domain (remainder filled in from reference TRBV11-2 and TRBJ1-4): EAGVAQSPRYKIIEKRQSVAFWCNPISGHATLYWYQQILGQGPKLLIQFQNNGVVDDSQLPKDRFSAERLKGVDSTLKIQPAKLEDSAVYLCASSLGTGIQNEKLFFGSGTQLSVL.

This clone was recorded only once. The chain has TRBV3-1 (or the pseudogene TRBV3-2) and TRBJ1-2; TRBD1 matches at 11 bases. The V gene's germline CDR1 is LGHDT and CDR2 YNNKEL (reference sequence). V shed 0 bases, J shed 6 bases, and the junction held 12 bases outside the gene matches. The CDR3 covers 18 residues. The CDR3 region has the DNA TGTGCCAGCAGCCAAGAAGTAGGACAGGGGGCGCTAGTAAATGGCTACACCTTC. Its protein product is CASSQEVGQGALVNGYTF.

The chain employs TRBV30 and TRBJ2-3, with D perhaps TRBD2 (6 bases). There are 13 residues in the CDR3. V lost 2 bases and J lost 3, with 9 bases in between. CDR1 and CDR2 from the germline V gene are GTSNPN and SVGIG (reference sequence). The CDR3 coding sequence is TGTGCCTGGAGTTCCGGGAGAACAGATACGCAGTATTTT. Translating gives CAWSSGRTDTQYF.

The CDR3 DNA sequence: TGTGCCTGGAGGGGGCAGCCTAACTATGGCTACACCTTC. Its protein product is CAWRGQPNYGYTF. The chain couples TRBV30 to TRBJ1-2; perhaps TRBD1 as D (5 bases). Germline CDR1 reads GTSNPN; CDR2 reads SVGIG (reference sequence). Trimming removed 3 bases from V and 0 bases from J, with 8 bases in between. The CDR3 loop spans 13 amino acids.

The chain is built from TRBV29-1 and TRBJ1-2, with D possibly matching TRBD1 (6 bases). The CDR3 totals 12 residues. CDR1 is SQVTM, CDR2 ANQGSEA, per germline. V lost 7 bases and J 3 bases, leaving 12 bases between the germline ends. CDR3 sequence: CSAPQGDYGYTF. In nucleotides, the CDR3 is TGCAGCGCCCCACAGGGAGACTATGGCTACACCTTC.